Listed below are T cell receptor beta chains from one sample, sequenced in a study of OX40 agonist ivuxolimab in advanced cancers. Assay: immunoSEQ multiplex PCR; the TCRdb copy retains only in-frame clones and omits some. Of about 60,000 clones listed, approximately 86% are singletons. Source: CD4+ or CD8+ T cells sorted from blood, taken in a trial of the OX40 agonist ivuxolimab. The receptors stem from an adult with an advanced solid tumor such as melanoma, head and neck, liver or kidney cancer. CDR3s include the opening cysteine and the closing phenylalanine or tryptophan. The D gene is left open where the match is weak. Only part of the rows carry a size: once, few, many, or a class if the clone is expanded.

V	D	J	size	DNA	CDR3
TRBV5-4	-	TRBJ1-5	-	TGTGCCAGCAGCTCCAGAGGAGATAATCAGCCCCAGCATTTT	CASSSRGDNQPQHF
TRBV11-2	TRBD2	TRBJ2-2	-	TGTGCCAGCAGCCCGTGGGGCGGGGGCACCGGGGAGCTGTTTTTT	CASSPWGGGTGELFF
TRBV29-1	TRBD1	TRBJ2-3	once	TGCAGCGTCGCAACCGGGACAGGGACAGATACGCAGTATTTT	CSVATGTGTDTQYF
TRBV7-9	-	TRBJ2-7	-	TGTGCCAGCAGCTTAGGCCAAACAGGAGGCGAGCAGTACTTC	CASSLGQTGGEQYF
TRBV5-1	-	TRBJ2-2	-	TGCGCCAGCAGCTTGCTCGGGACCGGCACCGGGGAGCTGTTTTTT	CASSLLGTGTGELFF
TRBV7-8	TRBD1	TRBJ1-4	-	TGTGCCAGCAGCTTGGGACAGGGGAATGAAAAACTGTTTTTT	CASSLGQGNEKLFF
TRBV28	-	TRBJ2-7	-	TGTGCCAGCAGCCAAGGTTCGGGGGACTACGAGCAGTACTTC	CASSQGSGDYEQYF
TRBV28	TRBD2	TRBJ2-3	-	TGTGCCAGCAGTTTTCTAGCGGGAATGGCAGATACGCAGTATTTT	CASSFLAGMADTQYF
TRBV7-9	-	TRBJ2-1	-	TGTATCTTGAGAGGGAACAATGAGCAGTTCTTC	CILRGNNEQFF
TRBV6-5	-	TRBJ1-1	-	TGTGCCAGCAGGGACCCGCCGGAGGGCACTGAAGCTTTCTTT	CASRDPPEGTEAFF
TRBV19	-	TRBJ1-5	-	TGTGCCAGTAGTATAGATCTATTAGGGTTTGACAATCAGCCCCAGCATTTT	CASSIDLLGFDNQPQHF
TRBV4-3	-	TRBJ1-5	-	TGCGCCAGCAGCCAAGTTAGGTATCAGCCCCAGCATTTT	CASSQVRYQPQHF
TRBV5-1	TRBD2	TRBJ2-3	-	TGCGCCAGCAGCCTACACTTGGCGGGAGGGCTGCCCCCCTCAGATACGCAGTATTTT	CASSLHLAGGLPPSDTQYF
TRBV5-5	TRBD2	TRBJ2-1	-	TGTGCCAGCAGCTTGGGTCTAGCGGTTTACAATGAGCAGTTCTTC	CASSLGLAVYNEQFF
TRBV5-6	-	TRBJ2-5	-	TGTGCCAGCAGCTTGGAGGACCAAGAGACCCAGTACTTC	CASSLEDQETQYF
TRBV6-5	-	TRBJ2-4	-	TGTGCCAGCAGTTGGGACGGCGACAAAAACATTCAGTACTTC	CASSWDGDKNIQYF
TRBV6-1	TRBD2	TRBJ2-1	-	TGTGCCAGCAGTGGACTAGCGCCAACCAATGAGCAGTTCTTC	CASSGLAPTNEQFF
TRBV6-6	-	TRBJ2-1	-	TGTGCCAGCAGTGGTGGTAGCTCCTACAATGAGCAGTTCTTC	CASSGGSSYNEQFF
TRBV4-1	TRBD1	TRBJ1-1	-	TGCGCCAGCAGCCAAGAAGGACAGGGGGCGAGGGCTTTCTTT	CASSQEGQGARAFF
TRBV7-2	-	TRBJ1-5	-	TGTGCCAGCAGCTCCGCAGACAGCCAGCCCCAGCATTTT	CASSSADSQPQHF
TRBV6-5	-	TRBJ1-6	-	TGTGCCAGCAGTAACGGACAGTTATATAATTCACCCCTCCACTTT	CASSNGQLYNSPLHF
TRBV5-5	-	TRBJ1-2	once	TGTGCCAGCAGCCAGGGATTCTCGACCATTTATGGCTACACCTTC	CASSQGFSTIYGYTF